This note documents a single TCR beta chain sequence. Generated by immunoSEQ multiplex PCR, the TCRdb table keeps only in-frame clones and is missing some. The table shows 10,000 to 15,000 clones, with roughly 80% occurring only once. Germline assignment: CDR1 MNHNS and CDR2 SASEGT. Trimming took off 3 bases at V and 1 base at J, with 9 bases between the two ends. This CDR3 is built from 14 residues. Treatment here: randomized to nivolumab then ipilimumab (arm A) or the reverse (arm B). DNA-damaging chemotherapy had not been given to any patient beforehand. This entry belongs to a study of sequential checkpoint blockade in melanoma. Study-level background: Arm A got nivolumab then ipilimumab; arm B the reverse, 1:1.

The material was CD8+ T cells sorted from blood (inferred from file names), obtained from a patient given nivolumab and ipilimumab in sequence. The gene calls are TRBV6-1 and TRBJ1-1; D gene unclear. The TCR was taken from a human donor with melanoma. CDR3 nucleotide sequence: TGTGCCAGCAGTGAGGTGGCGGAGAACACTGAAGCTTTCTTT. Protein sequence: CASSEVAENTEAFF.